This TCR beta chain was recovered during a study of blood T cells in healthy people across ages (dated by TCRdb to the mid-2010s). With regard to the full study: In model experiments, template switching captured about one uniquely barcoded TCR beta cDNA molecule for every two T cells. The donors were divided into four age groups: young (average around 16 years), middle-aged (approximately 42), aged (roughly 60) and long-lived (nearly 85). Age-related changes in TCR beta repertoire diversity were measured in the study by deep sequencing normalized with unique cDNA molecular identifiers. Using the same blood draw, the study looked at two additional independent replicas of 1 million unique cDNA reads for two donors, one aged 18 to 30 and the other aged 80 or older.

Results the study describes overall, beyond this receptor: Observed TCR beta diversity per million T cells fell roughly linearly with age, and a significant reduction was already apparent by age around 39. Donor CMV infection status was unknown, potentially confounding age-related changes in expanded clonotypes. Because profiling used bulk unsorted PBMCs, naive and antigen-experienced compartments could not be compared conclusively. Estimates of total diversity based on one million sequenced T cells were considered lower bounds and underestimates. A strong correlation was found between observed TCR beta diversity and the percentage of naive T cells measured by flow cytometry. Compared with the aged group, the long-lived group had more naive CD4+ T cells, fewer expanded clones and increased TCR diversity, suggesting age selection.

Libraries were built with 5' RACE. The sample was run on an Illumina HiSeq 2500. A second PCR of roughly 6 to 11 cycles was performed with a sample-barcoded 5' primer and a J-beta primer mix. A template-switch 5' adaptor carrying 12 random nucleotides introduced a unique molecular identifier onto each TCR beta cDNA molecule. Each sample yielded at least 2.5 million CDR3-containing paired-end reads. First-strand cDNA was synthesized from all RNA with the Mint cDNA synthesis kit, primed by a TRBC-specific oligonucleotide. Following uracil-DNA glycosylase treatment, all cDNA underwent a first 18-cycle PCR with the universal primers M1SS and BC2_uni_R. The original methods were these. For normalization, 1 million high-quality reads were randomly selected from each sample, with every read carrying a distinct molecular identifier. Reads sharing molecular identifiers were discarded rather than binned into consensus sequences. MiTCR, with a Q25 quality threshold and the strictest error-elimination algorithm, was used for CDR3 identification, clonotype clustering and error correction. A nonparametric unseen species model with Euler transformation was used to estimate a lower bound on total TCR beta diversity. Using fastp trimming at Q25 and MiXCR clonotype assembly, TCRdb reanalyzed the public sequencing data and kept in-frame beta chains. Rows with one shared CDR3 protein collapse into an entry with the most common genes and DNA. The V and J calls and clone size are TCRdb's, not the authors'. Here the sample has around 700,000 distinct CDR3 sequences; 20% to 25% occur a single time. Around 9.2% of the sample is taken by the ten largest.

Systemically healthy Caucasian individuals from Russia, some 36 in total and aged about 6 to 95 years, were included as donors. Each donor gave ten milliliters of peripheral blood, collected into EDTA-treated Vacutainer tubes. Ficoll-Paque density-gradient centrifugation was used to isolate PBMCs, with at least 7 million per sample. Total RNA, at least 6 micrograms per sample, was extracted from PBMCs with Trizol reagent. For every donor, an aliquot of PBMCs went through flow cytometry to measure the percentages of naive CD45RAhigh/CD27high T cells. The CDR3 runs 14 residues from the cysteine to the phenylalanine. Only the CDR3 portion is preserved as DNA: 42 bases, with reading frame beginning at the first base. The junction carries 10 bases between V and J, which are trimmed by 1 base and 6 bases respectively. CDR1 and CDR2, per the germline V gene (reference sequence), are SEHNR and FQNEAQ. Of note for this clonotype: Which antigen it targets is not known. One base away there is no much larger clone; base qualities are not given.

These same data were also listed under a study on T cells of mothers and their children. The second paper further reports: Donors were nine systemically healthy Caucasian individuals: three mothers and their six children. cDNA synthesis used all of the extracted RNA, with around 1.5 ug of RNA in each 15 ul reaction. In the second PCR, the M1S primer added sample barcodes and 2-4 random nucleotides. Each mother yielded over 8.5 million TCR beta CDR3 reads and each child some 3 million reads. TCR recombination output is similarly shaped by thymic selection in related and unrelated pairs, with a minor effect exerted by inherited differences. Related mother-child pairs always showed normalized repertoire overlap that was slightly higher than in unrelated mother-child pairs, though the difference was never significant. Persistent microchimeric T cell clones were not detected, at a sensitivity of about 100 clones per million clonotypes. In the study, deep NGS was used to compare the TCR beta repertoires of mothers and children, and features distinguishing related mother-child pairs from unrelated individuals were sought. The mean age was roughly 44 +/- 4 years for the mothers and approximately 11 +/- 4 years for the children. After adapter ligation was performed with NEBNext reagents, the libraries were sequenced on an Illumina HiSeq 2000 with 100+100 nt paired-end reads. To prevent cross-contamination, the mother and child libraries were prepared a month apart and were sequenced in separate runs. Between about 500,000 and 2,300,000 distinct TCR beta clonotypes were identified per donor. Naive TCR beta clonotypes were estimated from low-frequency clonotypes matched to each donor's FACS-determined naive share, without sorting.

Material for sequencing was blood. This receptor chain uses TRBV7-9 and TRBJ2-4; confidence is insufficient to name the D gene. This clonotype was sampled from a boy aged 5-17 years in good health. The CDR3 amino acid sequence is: CASSLGGNLNIQYF. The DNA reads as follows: TGTGCCAGCAGCTTAGGGGGAAACCTAAACATTCAGTACTTC.